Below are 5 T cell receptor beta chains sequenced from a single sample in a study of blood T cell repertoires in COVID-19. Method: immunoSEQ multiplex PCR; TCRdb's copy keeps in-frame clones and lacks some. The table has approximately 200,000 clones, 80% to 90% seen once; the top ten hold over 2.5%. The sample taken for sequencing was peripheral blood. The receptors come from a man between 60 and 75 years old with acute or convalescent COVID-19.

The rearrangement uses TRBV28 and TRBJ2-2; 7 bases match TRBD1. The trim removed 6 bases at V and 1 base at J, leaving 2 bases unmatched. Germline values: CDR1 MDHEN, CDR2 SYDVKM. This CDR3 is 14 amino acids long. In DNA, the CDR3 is TGTGCCAGCAGGGGACAGTTGAACACCGGGGAGCTGTTTTTT. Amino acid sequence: CASRGQLNTGELFF. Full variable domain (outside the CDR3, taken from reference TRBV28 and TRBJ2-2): DVKVTQSSRYLVKRTGEKVFLECVQDMDHENMFWYRQDPGLGLRLIYFSYDVKMKEKGDIPEGYSVSREKKERFSLILESASTNQTSMYLCASRGQLNTGELFFGEGSRLTVL.

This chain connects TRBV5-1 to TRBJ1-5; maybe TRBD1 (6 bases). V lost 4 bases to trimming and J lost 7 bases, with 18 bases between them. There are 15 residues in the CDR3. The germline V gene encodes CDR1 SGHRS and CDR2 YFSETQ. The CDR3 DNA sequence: TGCGCCAGCAGCCTCCTGGGGGCGGAAAGACAGCCCCAGCATTTT. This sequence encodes CASSLLGAERQPQHF.

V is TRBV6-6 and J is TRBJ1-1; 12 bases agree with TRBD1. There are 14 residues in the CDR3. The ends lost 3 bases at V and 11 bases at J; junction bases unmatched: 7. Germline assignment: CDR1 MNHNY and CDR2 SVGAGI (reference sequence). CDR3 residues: CASSYGTGGYGAFF. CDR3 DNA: TGTGCCAGCAGTTATGGGACAGGGGGCTACGGGGCTTTCTTT.

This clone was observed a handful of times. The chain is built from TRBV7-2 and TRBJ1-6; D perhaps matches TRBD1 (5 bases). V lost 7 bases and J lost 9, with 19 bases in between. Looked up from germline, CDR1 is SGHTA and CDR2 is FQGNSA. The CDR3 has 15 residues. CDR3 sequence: CASNLSLGGGSPLHF. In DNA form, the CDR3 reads TGTGCCAGCAATCTCTCGTTGGGGGGGGGTTCACCCCTCCACTTT. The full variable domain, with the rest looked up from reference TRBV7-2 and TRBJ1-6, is GAGVSQSPSNKVTEKGKDVELRCDPISGHTALYWYRQSLGQGLEFLIYFQGNSAPDKSGLPSDRFSAERTGGSVSTLTIQRTQQEDSAVYLCASNLSLGGGSPLHFGNGTRLTVT.

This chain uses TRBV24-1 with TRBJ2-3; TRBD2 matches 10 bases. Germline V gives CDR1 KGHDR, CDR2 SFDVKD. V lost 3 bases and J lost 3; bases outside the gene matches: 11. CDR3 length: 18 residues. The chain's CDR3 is CATSDPRGSAGGTDTQYF. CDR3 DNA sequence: TGTGCCACCAGTGATCCCCGTGGGTCAGCGGGAGGGACAGATACGCAGTATTTT.